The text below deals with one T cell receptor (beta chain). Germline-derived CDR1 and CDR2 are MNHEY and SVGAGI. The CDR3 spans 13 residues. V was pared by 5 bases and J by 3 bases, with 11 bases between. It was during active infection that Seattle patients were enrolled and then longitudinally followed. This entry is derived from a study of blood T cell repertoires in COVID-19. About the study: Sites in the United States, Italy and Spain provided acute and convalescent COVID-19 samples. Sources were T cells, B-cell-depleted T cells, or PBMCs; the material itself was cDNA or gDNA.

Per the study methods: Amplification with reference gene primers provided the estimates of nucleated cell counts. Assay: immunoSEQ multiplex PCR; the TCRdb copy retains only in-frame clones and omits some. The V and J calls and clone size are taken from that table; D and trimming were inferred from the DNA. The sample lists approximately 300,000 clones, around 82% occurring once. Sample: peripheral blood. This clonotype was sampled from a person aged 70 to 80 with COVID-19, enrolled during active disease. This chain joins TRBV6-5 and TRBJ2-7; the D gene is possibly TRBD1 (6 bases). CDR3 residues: CASSQGKFYEQYF. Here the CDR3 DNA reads TGTGCCAGCAGTCAGGGGAAGTTCTACGAGCAGTACTTC.